This T cell receptor (beta chain) was found in a study of blood T cell repertoires in COVID-19. Study details: The origin of the acute and convalescent COVID-19 samples was the United States, Italy and Spain. The cDNA or gDNA used as material had been derived from T cells, B-cell-depleted T cells, or PBMCs.

V was pared by 2 bases and J by 1 base, with 8 bases between. Per germline, CDR1 SGHTA and CDR2 FQGNSA. This CDR3 contains 14 residues. Per the authors' pipeline: Amplified reference gene primers provided the basis for estimating nucleated cell counts. Assay used: immunoSEQ multiplex PCR; TCRdb lists only in-frame clones, some missing. Clone size and V and J calls were adopted from that table, with D and trimming inferred from the DNA. The table includes about 33,000 clones, about 92% detected once. The source is a male donor with active COVID-19. The specimen was peripheral blood. V usage is TRBV7-2 and J usage is TRBJ1-1; D is uncertain. The CDR3 DNA sequence: TGTGCCAGCAGCTTAAACACAGCGAACACTGAAGCTTTCTTT. Its translation: CASSLNTANTEAFF.